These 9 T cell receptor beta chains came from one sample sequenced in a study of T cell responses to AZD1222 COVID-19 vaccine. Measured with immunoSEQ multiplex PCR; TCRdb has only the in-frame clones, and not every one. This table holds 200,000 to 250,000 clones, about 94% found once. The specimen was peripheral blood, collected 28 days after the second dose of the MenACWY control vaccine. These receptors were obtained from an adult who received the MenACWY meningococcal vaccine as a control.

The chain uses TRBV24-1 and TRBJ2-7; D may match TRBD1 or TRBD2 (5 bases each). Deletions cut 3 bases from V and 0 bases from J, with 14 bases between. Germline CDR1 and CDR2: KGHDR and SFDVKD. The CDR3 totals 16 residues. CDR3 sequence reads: CATSDPGTGSSYEQYF. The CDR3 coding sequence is TGTGCCACCAGTGATCCTGGGACGGGGAGCTCCTACGAGCAGTACTTC.

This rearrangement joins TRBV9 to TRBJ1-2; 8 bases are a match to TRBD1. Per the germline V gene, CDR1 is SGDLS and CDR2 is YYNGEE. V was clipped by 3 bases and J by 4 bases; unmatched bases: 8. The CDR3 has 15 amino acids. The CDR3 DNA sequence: TGTGCCAGCAGCGCCCCGGACAGGGTCGGCTATGGCTACACCTTC. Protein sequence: CASSAPDRVGYGYTF.

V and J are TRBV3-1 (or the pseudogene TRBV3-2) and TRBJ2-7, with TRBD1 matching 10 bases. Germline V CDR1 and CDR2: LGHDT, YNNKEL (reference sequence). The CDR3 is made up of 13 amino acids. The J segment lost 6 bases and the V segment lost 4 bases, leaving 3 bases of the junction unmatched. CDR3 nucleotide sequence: TGTGCCAGCAGCCGGACAGGGGGTGGCGAGCAGTACTTC. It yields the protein CASSRTGGGEQYF.

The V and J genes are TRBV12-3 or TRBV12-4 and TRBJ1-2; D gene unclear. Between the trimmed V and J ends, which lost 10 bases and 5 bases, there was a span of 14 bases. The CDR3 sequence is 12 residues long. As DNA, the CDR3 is TGTGCCACCGCCCCCCAGAGATATGGCTACACCTTC. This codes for CATAPQRYGYTF.

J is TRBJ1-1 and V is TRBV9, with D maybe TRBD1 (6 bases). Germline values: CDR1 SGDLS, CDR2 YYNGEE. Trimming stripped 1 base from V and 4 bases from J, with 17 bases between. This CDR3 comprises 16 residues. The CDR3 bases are TGTGCCAGCAGCGTATCGGGGGGCCGGGATGTCACTGAAGCTTTCTTT. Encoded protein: CASSVSGGRDVTEAFF.

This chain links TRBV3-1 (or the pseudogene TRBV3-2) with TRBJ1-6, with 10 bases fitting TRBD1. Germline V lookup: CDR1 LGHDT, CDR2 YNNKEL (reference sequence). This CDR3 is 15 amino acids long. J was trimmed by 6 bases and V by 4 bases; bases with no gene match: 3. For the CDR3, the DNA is TGTGCCAGCAGCCTCCGGGACAGGGGTAATTCACCCCTCCACTTT. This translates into CASSLRDRGNSPLHF.

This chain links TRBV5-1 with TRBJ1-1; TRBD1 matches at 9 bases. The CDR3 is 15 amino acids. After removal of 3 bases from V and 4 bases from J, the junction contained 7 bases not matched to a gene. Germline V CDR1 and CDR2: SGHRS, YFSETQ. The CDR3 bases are TGCGCCAGCAGCTCACAGGGGGCGCAGGGCACTGAAGCTTTCTTT. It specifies CASSSQGAQGTEAFF.

CDR3 sequence: CASSYGNRGQAFF. CDR3 nucleotides: TGTGCCAGCAGTTACGGTAACAGGGGGCAGGCTTTCTTT. The rearrangement joins TRBV6-5 to TRBJ1-1, with TRBD1 identical over 9 bases. The CDR3 covers 13 residues. The germline gives CDR1 MNHEY, CDR2 SVGAGI. Trimming cost V 2 bases and J 11 bases; bases outside gene matches: 6.

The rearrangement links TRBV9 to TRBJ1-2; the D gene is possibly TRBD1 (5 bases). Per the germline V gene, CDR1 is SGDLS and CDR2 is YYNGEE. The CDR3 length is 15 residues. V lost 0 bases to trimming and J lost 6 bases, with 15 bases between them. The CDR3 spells CASSVGGVQGHGYTF. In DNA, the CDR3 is TGTGCCAGCAGCGTAGGCGGGGTGCAGGGCCATGGCTACACCTTC.